One and the same sample provided the 23 T cell receptor beta chains below, sequenced in a study of glioma-infiltrating T cells after dendritic cell vaccination (dated by TCRdb to between 2015 and 2016). The method behind the library was the immunoSEQ multiplex PCR assay. TCRdb carries this immuneACCESS record with in-frame sequences only. Its versions omit some clonotypes, under half of them owing to an unresolved V gene in the studies checked, with the rest unexplained. The sample yields about 65,000 clones; around nine tenths were counted once. The top ten clonotypes cover 11% of the sample. Taken with the paper, the label for time point translates to: after dendritic cell vaccination, including at tumor progression/relapse. Sequencing used blood, obtained after dendritic cell vaccination. These receptors originate from a human donor with glioblastoma.

This chain links TRBV7-9 with TRBJ1-1; D might be TRBD1 (6 bases). Trimming pared 8 bases from V and 4 bases from J, leaving 23 bases between. From germline, CDR1 is SEHNR and CDR2 FQNEAQ (reference sequence). The CDR3 spans 16 residues. For the CDR3, the DNA is TGTGCCAGCGGCCCCTATTGGGGGCGAGAGGTCACTGAAGCTTTCTTT. This gives the protein CASGPYWGREVTEAFF.

The V gene is TRBV6-1, the J gene TRBJ1-2; 8 nucleotides line up with TRBD1. Germline values: CDR1 MNHNS, CDR2 SASEGT. The CDR3 is made up of 15 amino acids. J gave up 4 bases and V 7 bases, and 11 bases lay outside the gene matches. CDR3 protein: CASTTGQAIRYGYTF. The DNA for the CDR3 is TGTGCCAGCACCACGGGACAGGCCATTCGCTATGGCTACACCTTC.

The CDR3 here is CASSAGTSGSGEQYF. In DNA, the CDR3 is TGTGCCAGCAGCGCTGGGACTAGCGGGAGCGGCGAGCAGTACTTC. This chain connects TRBV2 to TRBJ2-7; TRBD2 agrees at 14 bases. V was clipped by 6 bases and J by 6 bases; unmatched bases: 7. The CDR3 has 15 residues. The germline V gene encodes CDR1 SNHLY and CDR2 FYNNEI.

The V gene is TRBV10-1, the J gene TRBJ2-7, with TRBD1 identical over 9 bases. The length of the CDR3 is 14 residues. V trimming: 5 bases; J trimming: 2 bases; junction bases outside the gene matches: 4. Germline assignment: CDR1 WNHNN and CDR2 SYGVQD (reference sequence). The CDR3 sequence is CASSTGTGTYEQYF. CDR3 nucleotide sequence: TGCGCCAGCAGTACCGGGACAGGGACCTACGAGCAGTACTTC.

The chain uses TRBV5-1 and TRBJ2-5; TRBD1 matches 7 bases. Per the germline V gene, CDR1 is SGHRS and CDR2 is YFSETQ. The CDR3 runs 16 residues. V trimming: 0 bases; J trimming: 5 bases; junction bases outside the gene matches: 10. The CDR3, as DNA: TGCGCCAGCAGCTTGGCCAGGGACAGCCCCGGGGAGACCCAGTACTTC. It encodes CASSLARDSPGETQYF.

CDR3 sequence reads: CASQRQGGTGELFF. The CDR3 coding sequence is TGTGCCAGTCAAAGGCAGGGAGGCACCGGGGAGCTGTTTTTT. The chain uses TRBV19 and TRBJ2-2; TRBD2 is a possible D gene (6 bases). The V end was cut by 8 bases, the J end by 4 bases, with 14 bases between. This CDR3 has 14 amino acids. Germline V lookup: CDR1 LNHDA, CDR2 SQIVND (reference sequence).

The chain has TRBV2 and TRBJ2-7; tentative D call: TRBD2 (6 bases). V lost 10 bases to trimming and J lost 3 bases, with 16 bases between them. Germline CDR1 SNHLY, CDR2 FYNNEI. There are 13 residues in the CDR3. The CDR3 loop reads CATPPSGDYEQYF. The CDR3 DNA reads as TGTGCCACCCCCCCCTCGGGAGACTACGAGCAGTACTTC.

The gene calls are TRBV5-1 and TRBJ2-5; D is possibly TRBD1 (6 bases). Germline values: CDR1 SGHRS, CDR2 YFSETQ. The V end lost 4 bases, the J end lost 1 base, and 17 bases lay between the germline ends. The CDR3 consists of 16 residues. In DNA form, the CDR3 reads TGCGCCAGCAGCCTGGGCCGACAGGCGACCCAAGAGACCCAGTACTTC. Translation gives CASSLGRQATQETQYF.

Notes on this clone: Compared with germline, one end of the junction differs, possibly owing to a read error. The J gene is TRBJ2-7, the V gene TRBV19, with TRBD1 matching over 7 bases. In germline, CDR1 is LNHDA, CDR2 SQIVND (reference sequence). The CDR3 runs to 14 residues. CDR3 nucleotides: TGTGCCAGTAGTATAGACAGGGGGAATTCCGAGCAGTGCTTC. It specifies CASSIDRGNSEQCF.

The J gene is TRBJ1-1, the V gene TRBV4-1; D unresolved. Germline V gives CDR1 MGHRA, CDR2 YSYEKL. The CDR3 runs to 13 residues. Trimming pared 1 base from V and 1 base from J, leaving 4 bases between. CDR3 bases: TGCGCCAGCAGCCAAGGGGCGAACACTGAAGCTTTCTTT. Translated: CASSQGANTEAFF.

About this clone itself: The sample carries other DNA sequences with the same CDR3. The rearrangement uses TRBV5-1 and TRBJ2-2; 7 bases match TRBD2. The CDR3 has 18 residues. The germline gives CDR1 SGHRS, CDR2 YFSETQ. The J segment lost 6 bases and the V segment lost 3 bases, leaving 17 bases of the junction unmatched. CDR3 sequence (DNA): TGCGCCAGCAGCTATGGGAGAGGCGGGAGTAGGGTCCCCGGGGAGCTGTTTTTT. This codes for CASSYGRGGSRVPGELFF.

The chain has TRBV7-9 and TRBJ1-5; 7 bases map to TRBD1. The V and J ends lost 8 bases and 0 bases, in that order; junction bases with no gene match: 10. Germline CDR1 SEHNR, CDR2 FQNEAQ (reference sequence). The CDR3 is 16 amino acids. The CDR3 region is CASARGGPDSNQPQHF. CDR3 coding DNA: TGTGCCAGCGCGAGAGGGGGCCCAGATAGCAATCAGCCCCAGCATTTT.

The sample holds one count of this clone. This chain links TRBV19 with TRBJ1-2; 9 bases agree with TRBD1. Trimming took 4 bases from V and 8 from J; bases not matched to a gene: 14. Germline CDR1 LNHDA, CDR2 SQIVND (reference sequence). This CDR3 is built from 16 residues. The CDR3 nucleotides are TGTGCCAGTAGTACCGAGGGGACAGGGATCTTTAGGGGCTACACCTTC. It yields the protein CASSTEGTGIFRGYTF.

The chain combines TRBV6-6 with TRBJ1-1, with D possibly TRBD1 on 5 matching bases. Trimming cost V 4 bases and J 4 bases, with 13 bases left between them. The germline V gene encodes CDR1 MNHNY and CDR2 SVGAGI (reference sequence). The CDR3 loop spans 14 amino acids. CDR3 coding DNA: TGTGCCAGCAGTTCGGGCGGGGGGACCACTGAAGCTTTCTTT. Translation gives CASSSGGGTTEAFF.

The rearrangement uses TRBV5-1 and TRBJ2-5; maybe TRBD1 (5 bases). The CDR3 runs 15 residues. The V gene lost 0 bases and the J gene lost 1 base, with 10 bases spanning the gap. The germline V gene encodes CDR1 SGHRS and CDR2 YFSETQ. CDR3 nucleotides: TGCGCCAGCAGCTTGGGTTCAGGGTCCCAAGAGACCCAGTACTTC. Its translation: CASSLGSGSQETQYF.

As concerns this clone: One end of the junction is discordant with germline, which a read error may explain. This chain uses TRBV7-9 with TRBJ1-2; perhaps TRBD1 as D (6 bases). Germline CDR1 is SEHNR and CDR2 is FQNEAQ (reference sequence). The CDR3 runs to 11 residues. CDR3 loop: CASSPEARQVF. The CDR3 coding sequence is TGTGCCAGCAGCCCAGAGGCGAGACAGGTTTTT.

J is TRBJ1-3 and V is TRBV9; D is undetermined. The CDR3 is 16 residues long. CDR1 SGDLS and CDR2 YYNGEE come from the germline V gene. Between the trimmed V and J ends, which lost 4 bases and 0 bases, there was a span of 14 bases. The CDR3 reads CASSKREGRSGNTIYF. The CDR3 nucleotides are TGTGCCAGCAGCAAGAGGGAGGGCCGCTCTGGAAACACCATATATTTT. The full variable domain, its missing parts supplied by reference TRBV9 and TRBJ1-3, is DSGVTQTPKHLITATGQRVTLRCSPRSGDLSVYWYQQSLDQGLQFLIQYYNGEERAKGNILERFSAQQFPDLHSELNLSSLELGDSALYFCASSKREGRSGNTIYFGEGSWLTVV.

The V call is TRBV4-1, the J call TRBJ2-7; 14 bases align to TRBD2. V lost 5 bases and J lost 0; bases outside the gene matches: 6. The CDR3 extends over 17 amino acids. Germline V gene data show CDR1 as MGHRA and CDR2 as YSYEKL. CDR3 DNA sequence: TGCGCCAGCAGCGGGACTAGCGGGGGCCGGCGCTCCTACGAGCAGTACTTC. This encodes CASSGTSGGRRSYEQYF.

The J gene is TRBJ1-2, the V gene TRBV7-9, with 7 bases that match TRBD1. The CDR3 consists of 13 residues. Germline CDR1 reads SEHNR; CDR2 reads FQNEAQ (reference sequence). V trimming: 4 bases; J trimming: 9 bases; junction bases outside the gene matches: 8. This CDR3 is CASSYTGVRRYTF. Written as DNA, the CDR3 is TGTGCCAGCAGCTACACAGGGGTGAGGCGCTACACCTTC.

The chain links TRBV4-2 to TRBJ2-4, with D perhaps TRBD1 (7 bases). The V gene's germline CDR1 is LGHNA and CDR2 YNFKEQ. There are 20 residues in the CDR3. Trimming left V 1 base short and J 0 bases short, with 22 bases between. CDR3 loop: CASSQGFQTGRGVAKNIQYF. In nucleotides, the CDR3 is TGTGCCAGCAGCCAAGGCTTCCAGACAGGGCGGGGAGTAGCCAAAAACATTCAGTACTTC.

This clone has just a few counts. The chain has TRBV7-9 and TRBJ1-1; 7 bases are shared with TRBD1. V shed 7 bases, J shed 11 bases, and the junction held 19 bases outside the gene matches. This CDR3 contains 15 residues. Germline V lookup: CDR1 SEHNR, CDR2 FQNEAQ (reference sequence). The CDR3, as DNA: TGTGCCAGCACGAACGAACTGACAGGGTCCCCCCCGGCTTTCTTT. Translating gives CASTNELTGSPPAFF.

The chain employs TRBV25-1 and TRBJ2-5, with 8 bases identical to TRBD2. V shed 5 bases, J shed 0 bases, and the junction held 8 bases outside the gene matches. Germline-derived CDR1 and CDR2 are MGHDK and SYGVNS. The CDR3 sequence is 16 residues long. The CDR3 DNA follows: TGTGCCAGCAGTTACGGGGGGGGAACGTACCAAGAGACCCAGTACTTC. Encoded protein: CASSYGGGTYQETQYF.

This clone has a single count. The rearrangement links TRBV30 to TRBJ2-2; 13 bases align to TRBD2. V lost 3 bases and J lost 5; bases outside the gene matches: 9. The CDR3 extends over 17 amino acids. Germline CDR1 reads GTSNPN; CDR2 reads SVGIG (reference sequence). CDR3 nucleotides: TGTGCCTGGAGGGATCGGACTAGCGGGAGTATAACCGGGGAGCTGTTTTTT. Translating it yields CAWRDRTSGSITGELFF.